This T cell receptor beta chain was obtained from a study of cytomegalovirus exposure and HLA in healthy donors. This clone was seen a single time. Vbeta (60) and Jbeta (13) primers were used in the PCR. Produced via immunoSEQ multiplex PCR; TCRdb's table is partial and in-frame only. The data contain hundreds of thousands of clones, approximately 84% of them seen just once; the ten biggest clones take up about 0.58%. The sample was PBMCs. The receptor comes from a woman aged 40 to 49 in good health and CMV-seronegative.

CDR3 nucleotides: TGTGCCAGCAGCTTTGGGGATGGACTCTCGACCGGGGAGCTGTTTTTT. It is translated as CASSFGDGLSTGELFF. The V and J genes are TRBV5-8 and TRBJ2-2; possibly TRBD2 for D (5 bases). The germline V and J ends were trimmed by 2 bases and 5 bases, with 16 bases remaining between them. This CDR3 has 16 amino acids. Per germline, CDR1 SGHTS and CDR2 YDEGEE.